Listed below are T cell receptor beta chains from one sample, sequenced in a study of blood T cell repertoires in COVID-19. Produced via immunoSEQ multiplex PCR; TCRdb's table is partial and in-frame only. The sample includes roughly 40,000 clones, 65% to 80% of them seen just once. The sample was peripheral blood. The source is a man older than 75 with acute or convalescent COVID-19. The CDR3 runs from the conserved cysteine through the conserved F or W. A D gene is named only where the DNA matches it firmly. Not every row has a clone size; where given, it reads once, few, many or a size class.

d_call,clone_size,j_call,v_call,cdr3_aa,cdr3_nt
TRBD2,once,TRBJ2-2,TRBV5-1,CATRQTSGGVGELFF,TGCGCCACCCGCCAGACTAGCGGGGGCGTCGGGGAGCTGTTTTTT
.,.,TRBJ1-5,TRBV5-1,CASSLQGGDQPQHF,TGCGCCAGCAGTTTACAGGGTGGTGATCAGCCCCAGCATTTT
.,.,TRBJ1-2,TRBV6-5,CASSPGGIVTGYTF,TGTGCCAGCAGCCCCGGAGGGATCGTGACGGGCTACACCTTC
TRBD1,.,TRBJ2-2,TRBV5-4,CASSLGPDRVLSGELFF,TGTGCCAGCAGCTTGGGGCCGGACAGGGTGTTGTCCGGGGAGCTGTTTTTT
.,.,TRBJ2-4,TRBV2,CASSLNLGQGNIQYF,TGTGCCAGCAGTCTGAACCTCGGGCAGGGAAACATTCAGTACTTC
TRBD1,once,TRBJ1-2,TRBV9,CASSDTGGNYGYTF,TGTGCCAGCAGCGATACAGGGGGTAACTATGGCTACACCTTC
TRBD1,.,TRBJ2-3,TRBV18,CASYTGAFTDTQYF,TGTGCCAGCTATACAGGGGCTTTCACAGATACGCAGTATTTT
TRBD2,.,TRBJ2-5,TRBV19,CASRLRGDQETQYF,TGTGCCAGTAGGTTGCGGGGGGACCAAGAGACCCAGTACTTC
TRBD1,.,TRBJ2-7,TRBV19,CASSLRDREGQYF,TGTGCCAGTAGTCTCCGGGACAGGGAAGGGCAGTACTTC
TRBD2,.,TRBJ2-2,TRBV19,CASISGRGYTGELFF,TGTGCCAGTATTAGCGGGAGAGGGTACACCGGGGAGCTGTTTTTT
TRBD2,.,TRBJ2-2,TRBV5-1,CASSLTSGSGTGELFF,TGCGCCAGCAGCTTGACAAGCGGGAGTGGAACCGGGGAGCTGTTTTTT
.,.,TRBJ1-1,TRBV12-3/TRBV12-4,CASSFPTNTEAFF,TGTGCCAGCAGTTTTCCGACAAACACTGAAGCTTTCTTT
.,once,TRBJ2-7,TRBV9,CASSVEGTSYYEQYF,TGTGCCAGCAGCGTAGAGGGGACAAGTTATTACGAGCAGTACTTC
.,.,TRBJ2-7,TRBV2,CASSEGLYEQYF,TGTGCCAGCAGTGAGGGACTTTACGAGCAGTACTTC
.,.,TRBJ1-4,TRBV18,CASSPRGGKGEKLFF,TGTGCCAGCTCACCACGTGGAGGGAAGGGAGAAAAACTGTTTTTT
.,.,TRBJ2-2,TRBV18,CASSLSGTAGNTGELFF,TGTGCCAGCTCACTCTCCGGGACAGCGGGTAACACCGGGGAGCTGTTTTTT
.,few,TRBJ1-6,TRBV28,CASTEQGFSSPLHF,TGTGCCAGCACCGAACAGGGATTCTCTTCACCCCTCCACTTT
.,.,TRBJ2-5,TRBV5-6,CASSSTLQGLAETQYF,TGTGCCAGCAGCTCGACACTCCAGGGGCTGGCAGAGACCCAGTACTTC
.,.,TRBJ2-7,TRBV28,CASKRVSLEQYF,TGTGCCAGCAAGCGCGTTTCGCTCGAGCAGTACTTC
TRBD2,.,TRBJ2-7,TRBV28,CASSPLAGTAYEQYF,TGTGCCAGCAGCCCTCTAGCGGGTACCGCCTACGAGCAGTACTTC
TRBD1,.,TRBJ1-2,TRBV6-5,CASNNRGRGYTF,TGTGCCAGCAACAACAGGGGGCGAGGCTACACCTTC
TRBD1,.,TRBJ1-5,TRBV5-6,CASSWGQGRQPQHF,TGTGCCAGCAGCTGGGGACAGGGGCGACAGCCCCAGCATTTT
.,.,TRBJ1-1,TRBV2,CASSVRREAFF,TGTGCCAGCAGTGTTAGGCGGGAAGCTTTCTTT
TRBD1,few,TRBJ2-2,TRBV7-9,CASSRQGASGELFF,TGTGCCAGCAGCCGACAGGGGGCTAGCGGGGAGCTGTTTTTT
.,.,TRBJ1-2,TRBV19,CATRDTSYGYTF,TGTGCCACCCGGGACACCAGCTATGGCTACACCTTC
.,.,TRBJ2-3,TRBV7-3,CASSLSLGRSESDTQYF,TGTGCCAGCAGCTTAAGTCTGGGGCGGTCGGAGTCAGATACGCAGTATTTT
.,.,TRBJ1-2,TRBV6-1,CASSETGYGYTF,TGTGCCAGCAGTGAAACGGGCTATGGCTACACCTTC
.,.,TRBJ2-5,TRBV2,CASIGERVQETQYF,TGTGCCAGCATCGGCGAGCGGGTCCAAGAGACCCAGTACTTC
.,.,TRBJ2-2,TRBV6-1,CASSEHPGMNTGELFF,TGTGCCAGCAGTGAACATCCGGGGATGAACACCGGGGAGCTGTTTTTT
.,.,TRBJ2-1,TRBV12-2,CAILPAGGSEKENEQFF,TGTGCAATCCTGCCAGCGGGGGGGTCAGAGAAAGAAAATGAGCAGTTCTTC
.,once,TRBJ2-3,TRBV5-4,CASSLASTDTQYF,TGTGCCAGCAGCTTGGCTAGCACAGATACGCAGTATTTT
TRBD1,once,TRBJ2-2,TRBV5-1,CASSWTGTGEAGELFF,TGCGCCAGCAGCTGGACCGGGACAGGGGAAGCCGGGGAGCTGTTTTTT
TRBD1,.,TRBJ1-2,TRBV9,CASSRGQGIGGYTF,TGTGCCAGCAGTAGAGGACAGGGGATAGGTGGCTACACCTTC
.,.,TRBJ2-2,TRBV19,CASISVAGELFF,TGTGCCAGTATATCGGTGGCCGGGGAGCTGTTTTTT
.,once,TRBJ1-1,TRBV6-5,CASSSSGTEAFF,TGTGCCAGCAGTTCGTCAGGGACTGAAGCTTTCTTT
.,once,TRBJ1-6,TRBV2,CASSETTFARDNSPLHF,TGTGCCAGCAGTGAAACAACTTTCGCTCGGGATAATTCACCCCTCCACTTT
.,.,TRBJ2-5,TRBV3-1/TRBV3-2,CASSQAGRETQYF,TGTGCCAGCAGCCAGGCAGGGAGGGAGACCCAGTACTTC